These 14 T cell receptor beta chains came from one sample sequenced in a study of T cell responses to AZD1222 COVID-19 vaccine. TCRdb keeps only in-frame clones here, not all; method: immunoSEQ multiplex PCR. Among 34,000 or so clones, around nine tenths were seen once, and the ten largest hold approximately 7%. The material sequenced was peripheral blood, taken on day 0 of AZD1222 vaccination. These receptors all come from an adult in good health.

The rearrangement links TRBV7-7 to TRBJ1-4; 10 bases map to TRBD1. The CDR3 is 14 residues long. V was pared by 4 bases and J by 8 bases, with 4 bases of the junction left unmatched. Germline CDR1 reads SSHAT; CDR2 reads FNYEAQ (reference sequence). The CDR3 here is CASSSGTGDEKLFF. CDR3 nucleotide sequence: TGTGCCAGCAGCTCCGGGACAGGGGACGAAAAACTGTTTTTT. The full variable domain, completed using reference TRBV7-7 and TRBJ1-4, is GAGVSQSPRYKVTKRGQDVTLRCDPISSHATLYWYQQALGQGPEFLTYFNYEAQPDKSGLPSDRFSAERPEGSISTLTIQRTEQRDSAMYRCASSSGTGDEKLFFGSGTQLSVL.

This clone appeared once. This chain connects TRBV7-6 to TRBJ2-7; perhaps TRBD1 as D (6 bases). The CDR3 extends over 14 amino acids. V shed 5 bases and J shed 6 bases, with 17 bases lying between them. Germline V gene lookup returns CDR1 SGHVS and CDR2 FNYEAQ. The DNA of the CDR3 is TGTGCCAGCAGCCAAGGGGGAAACGGGGCCGAGCAGTACTTC. Its translation: CASSQGGNGAEQYF.

The rearrangement joins TRBV14 to TRBJ2-7; TRBD2 agrees at 10 bases. The trim removed 2 bases at V and 2 bases at J, leaving 6 bases unmatched. The CDR3 sequence is 16 residues long. Germline loops: CDR1 SGHDN, CDR2 FVKESK. CDR3: CASSQSSGRGTYEQYF. As DNA, the CDR3 is TGTGCCAGCAGCCAATCTAGCGGGAGAGGAACCTACGAGCAGTACTTC.

J is TRBJ1-3 and V is TRBV9; TRBD1 might be the D (6 bases). From germline, CDR1 is SGDLS and CDR2 YYNGEE. The V and J ends lost 0 bases and 5 bases respectively, with 9 bases between them. The CDR3 has 14 residues. The CDR3 DNA follows: TGTGCCAGCAGCGTAGGAAGGGGGAGAAACACCATATATTTT. This translates into CASSVGRGRNTIYF.

This chain connects TRBV15 to TRBJ2-1, with D tentatively TRBD2 (5 bases). Per the germline V gene, CDR1 is LNHNV and CDR2 is YYDKDF (reference sequence). There are 15 residues in the CDR3. V lost 0 bases to trimming and J lost 2 bases, with 8 bases between them. CDR3 sequence reads: CATSREAETYNEQFF. The CDR3 DNA sequence: TGTGCCACCAGCAGAGAAGCGGAAACCTACAATGAGCAGTTCTTC.

The rearrangement links TRBV3-1 (or the pseudogene TRBV3-2) to TRBJ1-2; 8 nucleotides match TRBD1. The germline CDR1 and CDR2 sequences are LGHDT and YNNKEL (reference sequence). Losses at the gene ends were 6 bases for V and 4 bases for J; bases not matched to a gene: 7. This CDR3 is built from 14 residues. CDR3 sequence: CASRPTGGTYGYTF. As DNA, the CDR3 is TGTGCCAGCAGACCAACAGGGGGGACCTATGGCTACACCTTC.

This chain links TRBV19 with TRBJ2-3; D is uncertain. Trimming pared 3 bases from V and 10 bases from J, leaving 8 bases between. This CDR3 has 11 amino acids. Germline loops: CDR1 LNHDA, CDR2 SQIVND (reference sequence). The CDR3 is CASSIRSAQYF. The DNA for the CDR3 is TGTGCCAGTAGTATCCGGAGTGCGCAGTATTTT.

The chain joins TRBV28 to TRBJ2-7; the match to TRBD1 covers 7 bases. This CDR3 comprises 13 residues. Losses at the gene ends were 3 bases for V and 3 bases for J; bases not matched to a gene: 2. Germline V gene lookup returns CDR1 MDHEN and CDR2 SYDVKM. The chain's CDR3 is CASSFRGNYEQYF. The CDR3 DNA follows: TGTGCCAGCAGTTTCAGGGGGAACTACGAGCAGTACTTC.

The chain has TRBV15 and TRBJ1-6; maybe TRBD1 (5 bases). CDR3 length: 17 residues. Germline V gene lookup returns CDR1 LNHNV and CDR2 YYDKDF (reference sequence). Trimming took 0 bases from V and 6 from J, leaving 15 bases between them. DNA for the CDR3: TGTGCCACCAGCAGAGATGAGAGGGGCGATCTTAATTCACCCCTCCACTTT. Translated, it gives CATSRDERGDLNSPLHF.

Only a few counts were recorded for this clone. The gene calls are TRBV6-5 and TRBJ1-1, with unresolved D. Germline V lookup: CDR1 MNHEY, CDR2 SVGAGI. The CDR3 is made up of 12 amino acids. Trimming took 8 bases from V and 8 from J, leaving 15 bases between them. The CDR3 DNA is TGTGCCAGCCTCACTCCAGGCTTAGAAGCTTTCTTT. Translating it yields CASLTPGLEAFF.

As concerns this clone: One end of the junction does not line up with germline, which may come from a read error. The chain carries TRBV5-8 and TRBJ2-7; the D is unclear. The CDR3 sequence is 9 residues long. CDR1 is SGHTS, CDR2 YDEGEE, per germline. The CDR3 region has the DNA TGTGCCAGCAGCTCCCAACGGAACTTC. Translated, it gives CASSSQRNF.

The genes are TRBV5-4 and TRBJ2-5, with D uncertain. Per germline, CDR1 SGHNT and CDR2 YYREEE (reference sequence). V was trimmed by 4 bases and J by 1 base, leaving 11 bases between them. This CDR3 is 14 amino acids long. The CDR3 DNA reads as TGTGCCAGCAGCCCCGTTTCGTTCCAAGAGACCCAGTACTTC. Amino acid sequence: CASSPVSFQETQYF.

The chain employs TRBV5-1 and TRBJ1-1, with D tentatively TRBD1 (5 bases). The germline CDR1 and CDR2 sequences are SGHRS and YFSETQ. This CDR3 comprises 14 residues. V was pared by 0 bases and J by 4 bases, with 10 bases between. The CDR3, as DNA: TGCGCCAGCAGCTTGGGACAGTCGACCACTGAAGCTTTCTTT. This encodes CASSLGQSTTEAFF.

This clone was seen a single time. V is TRBV5-1 and J is TRBJ1-5; D possibly corresponds to TRBD1 (5 bases). The CDR3 runs to 14 residues. The V and J ends lost 0 bases and 4 bases respectively, with 8 bases between them. Germline V CDR1 and CDR2: SGHRS, YFSETQ. CDR3 loop: CASSLVGGNQPQHF. The CDR3 region has the DNA TGCGCCAGCAGCTTGGTCGGGGGGAATCAGCCCCAGCATTTT.